This T cell receptor (beta chain) is drawn from a study of cytomegalovirus exposure and HLA in healthy donors. This cohort consisted of healthy bone marrow donors. Donors were ostensibly healthy at sampling, although undocumented immune exposures were probable. It was with 60 Vbeta and 13 Jbeta primers that the PCR ran. The protocol was immunoSEQ multiplex PCR, while the TCRdb copy is restricted to in-frame clones and leaves out a portion. In the table there are about 180,000 clones, around 77% of which are singletons. This CDR3 spans 16 amino acids. Germline assignment: CDR1 SGHVS and CDR2 FQNEAQ. The germline V and J ends were trimmed by 5 bases and 7 bases, with 21 bases remaining between them.

The receptor was isolated from a woman aged 25 to 39 in good health and CMV-seronegative. J is TRBJ2-1 and V is TRBV7-8; a weak D match, TRBD2 (5 bases). Sequencing was done on a sample of PBMCs. The CDR3 loop reads CASSGPDFSGWNEQFF. CDR3 in DNA: TGTGCCAGCAGCGGGCCGGACTTCTCGGGGTGGAATGAGCAGTTCTTC.